This entry is about one T cell receptor beta chain. The data were produced by immunoSEQ multiplex PCR, yet TCRdb's version contains in-frame clones alone and is incomplete. In the table there are about 97,000 clones, around 79% of which are singletons. The sample originates from a study of radiotherapy plus CTLA-4 blockade in lung cancer. Per the germline V gene, CDR1 is SGHNT and CDR2 is YYREEE (reference sequence). This CDR3 has 17 amino acids. The rearrangement joins TRBV5-4 to TRBJ2-5, with D possibly TRBD2 on 7 matching bases. The J call is in doubt because the DNA end fits TRBJ2-7 better. The source is a human donor with non-small cell lung cancer who had a partial response to radiotherapy plus ipilimumab. Some clones in this sample may be carry-over from other donors' samples. Sequencing used peripheral blood, obtained from a patient treated with radiotherapy plus ipilimumab. CDR3 region: CASSWGGRGRAVREQYF. The CDR3 coding sequence is TGTGCCAGCAGCTGGGGGGGAAGGGGGAGGGCCGTGCGCGAGCAGTACTTC.